The rows below give T cell receptor beta chains drawn from one sample of a study of T cells in Graves' hyperthyroidism and ophthalmopathy. TCRdb re-called the multiplex PCR reads through MiXCR, storing one row per CDR3 protein. Of around 300,000 distinct CDR3 sequences in the sample, roughly 15% are singletons; the top ten hold 7.8%. Input material: blood. Source of these receptors: a woman between 25 and 40 years old with Graves' hyperthyroidism that later progressed to Graves' ophthalmopathy. CDR3s include the opening cysteine and the closing phenylalanine or tryptophan. Each record gives: clone size, J gene, D gene, V gene, CDR3 protein, CDR3 DNA. The D gene is left open where the match is weak. The size entry is marked missing in some rows and otherwise reads once, few, many or a size class.

clone_size: many
j_call: TRBJ2-2
d_call: .
v_call: TRBV6-2/TRBV6-3
cdr3_aa: CASSYPYTGELFF
cdr3_nt: TGTGCCAGCAGTTACCCTTACACCGGGGAGCTGTTTTTT

clone_size: few
j_call: TRBJ2-7
d_call: TRBD1
v_call: TRBV19
cdr3_aa: CASSFRTGDEQYF
cdr3_nt: TGTGCCAGTAGTTTCCGGACAGGGGACGAGCAGTACTTC

clone_size: .
j_call: TRBJ2-3
d_call: TRBD2
v_call: TRBV6-1
cdr3_aa: CASRLAEGSGTDTQYF
cdr3_nt: TGTGCCAGCAGACTAGCGGAAGGGTCCGGTACAGATACGCAGTATTTT

clone_size: few
j_call: TRBJ2-7
d_call: .
v_call: TRBV20-1
cdr3_aa: CSAPGTLYEQYF
cdr3_nt: TGCAGTGCGCCCGGGACCCTCTACGAGCAGTACTTC

clone_size: .
j_call: TRBJ1-1
d_call: .
v_call: TRBV3-1
cdr3_aa: CASSLVGGLFNTEAFF
cdr3_nt: TGTGCCAGCAGCTTAGTGGGTGGCTTATTTAACACTGAAGCTTTCTTT

clone_size: many
j_call: TRBJ2-7
d_call: TRBD1
v_call: TRBV20-1
cdr3_aa: CSANRQGARDEQYF
cdr3_nt: TGCAGTGCTAACCGACAGGGGGCGCGCGACGAGCAGTACTTC

clone_size: many
j_call: TRBJ2-5
d_call: .
v_call: TRBV15
cdr3_aa: CATSRDGRKQETQYF
cdr3_nt: TGTGCCACCAGCAGAGATGGTCGCAAGCAAGAGACCCAGTACTTC

clone_size: .
j_call: TRBJ2-1
d_call: TRBD2
v_call: TRBV20-1
cdr3_aa: CSARSSGSPRAYNEQFF
cdr3_nt: TGCAGTGCTAGGTCCAGCGGGAGTCCTAGGGCCTACAATGAGCAGTTCTTC

clone_size: few
j_call: TRBJ1-1
d_call: .
v_call: TRBV10-1
cdr3_aa: CASSEDPIGTEAFF
cdr3_nt: TGCGCCAGCAGTGAGGACCCAATCGGCACTGAAGCTTTCTTT

clone_size: many
j_call: TRBJ1-1
d_call: TRBD1
v_call: TRBV13
cdr3_aa: CASSGRDRGRDTEAFF
cdr3_nt: TGTGCCAGCAGCGGAAGGGACAGGGGGCGCGACACTGAAGCTTTCTTT

clone_size: many
j_call: TRBJ2-1
d_call: .
v_call: TRBV5-6
cdr3_aa: CASSLINDEQFF
cdr3_nt: TGTGCCAGCAGCTTGATTAACGATGAGCAGTTCTTC

clone_size: many
j_call: TRBJ2-2
d_call: .
v_call: TRBV2
cdr3_aa: CASRGYSTNTGELFF
cdr3_nt: TGTGCCAGCAGGGGTTACTCGACGAACACCGGGGAGCTGTTTTTT

clone_size: many
j_call: TRBJ2-3
d_call: .
v_call: TRBV7-6
cdr3_aa: CASSPGGPTDTQYF
cdr3_nt: TGTGCCAGCAGTCCTGGGGGGCCCACAGATACGCAGTATTTT

clone_size: few
j_call: TRBJ2-1
d_call: .
v_call: TRBV28
cdr3_aa: CASSRTSNGEQFF
cdr3_nt: TGTGCCAGCAGTCGCACTAGTAACGGTGAGCAGTTCTTC

clone_size: many
j_call: TRBJ1-1
d_call: .
v_call: TRBV19
cdr3_aa: CASSITGLPNTEAFF
cdr3_nt: TGTGCCAGTAGTATCACAGGCTTACCGAACACTGAAGCTTTCTTT

clone_size: .
j_call: TRBJ2-3
d_call: TRBD2
v_call: TRBV14
cdr3_aa: CASSQGEGLDPTGDTQYF
cdr3_nt: TGTGCCAGCAGCCAAGGCGAGGGACTAGACCCCACTGGGGATACGCAGTATTTT

clone_size: .
j_call: TRBJ1-1
d_call: .
v_call: TRBV7-9
cdr3_aa: CALGDGNTKAFF
cdr3_nt: TGTGCCCTCGGAGACGGGAACACTAAAGCTTTCTTT

clone_size: many
j_call: TRBJ2-7
d_call: .
v_call: TRBV7-2
cdr3_aa: CASSGAGQEVFGPYEQYF
cdr3_nt: TGTGCCAGCAGTGGGGCGGGGCAGGAAGTTTTTGGGCCCTACGAGCAGTACTTC

clone_size: few
j_call: TRBJ2-2
d_call: .
v_call: TRBV7-9
cdr3_aa: CASSPGVFGELFF
cdr3_nt: TGTGCCAGCAGCCCCGGAGTTTTCGGGGAGCTGTTTTTT

clone_size: many
j_call: TRBJ2-3
d_call: TRBD2
v_call: TRBV11-2
cdr3_aa: CASSFLAGPTDTQYF
cdr3_nt: TGTGCCAGCAGCTTTCTAGCGGGACCCACAGATACGCAGTATTTT

clone_size: many
j_call: TRBJ2-5
d_call: TRBD2
v_call: TRBV18
cdr3_aa: CASSPPAGLGETQYF
cdr3_nt: TGTGCCAGCTCACCACCAGCGGGATTAGGGGAGACCCAGTACTTC

clone_size: many
j_call: TRBJ1-2
d_call: TRBD1
v_call: TRBV29-1
cdr3_aa: CSVETQGGYGYTF
cdr3_nt: TGCAGCGTTGAAACTCAGGGGGGGTATGGCTACACCTTC

clone_size: few
j_call: TRBJ2-1
d_call: TRBD2
v_call: TRBV27
cdr3_aa: CASSRPGGGYNEQFF
cdr3_nt: TGTGCCAGCAGTCGCCCGGGGGGGGGCTACAATGAGCAGTTCTTC

clone_size: many
j_call: TRBJ1-1
d_call: .
v_call: TRBV6-1
cdr3_aa: CASSPGRGTEAFF
cdr3_nt: TGTGCCAGCAGCCCCGGCCGAGGGACTGAAGCTTTCTTT

clone_size: .
j_call: TRBJ2-1
d_call: .
v_call: TRBV28
cdr3_aa: CASSWPGSYNEQFF
cdr3_nt: TGTGCCAGCAGTTGGCCGGGCTCCTACAATGAGCAGTTCTTC

clone_size: .
j_call: TRBJ2-7
d_call: .
v_call: TRBV2
cdr3_aa: CASRGVQTYEQYF
cdr3_nt: TGTGCCAGCAGGGGGGTGCAGACCTACGAGCAGTACTTC

clone_size: few
j_call: TRBJ1-6
d_call: .
v_call: TRBV4-3
cdr3_aa: CASSQDPARGAYNSPLHF
cdr3_nt: TGCGCCAGCAGCCAAGATCCGGCCAGGGGTGCCTATAATTCACCCCTCCACTTT

clone_size: many
j_call: TRBJ1-5
d_call: TRBD1
v_call: TRBV28
cdr3_aa: CASSPFGQGAKPQHF
cdr3_nt: TGTGCCAGCAGTCCCTTCGGACAGGGGGCTAAGCCCCAGCATTTT

clone_size: few
j_call: TRBJ2-3
d_call: .
v_call: TRBV6-2/TRBV6-3
cdr3_aa: CASSYSRQDFSTDTQYF
cdr3_nt: TGTGCCAGCAGTTACTCGAGACAGGACTTTAGCACAGATACGCAGTATTTT

clone_size: .
j_call: TRBJ1-1
d_call: .
v_call: TRBV20-1
cdr3_aa: CSAPQGRMNTEAFF
cdr3_nt: TGCAGTGCTCCCCAGGGGCGTATGAACACTGAAGCTTTCTTT

clone_size: many
j_call: TRBJ2-2
d_call: .
v_call: TRBV2
cdr3_aa: CARQDSNTGELFF
cdr3_nt: TGTGCCCGACAGGATTCGAACACCGGGGAGCTGTTTTTT

clone_size: many
j_call: TRBJ2-1
d_call: .
v_call: TRBV7-2
cdr3_aa: CASRLQGGPYNEQFF
cdr3_nt: TGTGCCAGCAGGTTGCAGGGGGGACCCTACAATGAGCAGTTCTTC

clone_size: .
j_call: TRBJ1-5
d_call: .
v_call: TRBV28
cdr3_aa: CASSPVGPQHF
cdr3_nt: TGTGCCAGCAGCCCGGTGGGCCCCCAGCATTTT

clone_size: .
j_call: TRBJ2-1
d_call: TRBD2
v_call: TRBV9
cdr3_aa: CASSPAGGPDNEQFF
cdr3_nt: TGTGCCAGTAGCCCCGCGGGAGGGCCCGATAATGAGCAGTTCTTC

clone_size: .
j_call: TRBJ2-5
d_call: .
v_call: TRBV4-2
cdr3_aa: CASSQARGVVRASQETQYF
cdr3_nt: TGTGCCAGCAGCCAAGCGAGGGGTGTAGTCCGGGCCTCCCAAGAGACCCAGTACTTC

clone_size: many
j_call: TRBJ2-7
d_call: TRBD2
v_call: TRBV12-3/TRBV12-4
cdr3_aa: CASRVSGSPLVQYF
cdr3_nt: TGTGCCAGCAGAGTGAGCGGGAGCCCACTGGTGCAGTACTTC

clone_size: many
j_call: TRBJ2-1
d_call: TRBD2
v_call: TRBV7-8
cdr3_aa: CASSPHTSGRGNEQFF
cdr3_nt: TGTGCCAGCAGCCCCCACACTAGCGGGAGAGGCAATGAGCAGTTCTTC

clone_size: .
j_call: TRBJ2-7
d_call: .
v_call: TRBV9
cdr3_aa: CASSGGDSKSYEQYF
cdr3_nt: TGTGCCAGCAGCGGGGGGGACAGCAAGTCCTACGAGCAGTACTTC

clone_size: many
j_call: TRBJ2-7
d_call: .
v_call: TRBV5-1
cdr3_aa: CASSLGAIYEQYF
cdr3_nt: TGCGCCAGCAGCTTAGGCGCGATCTACGAGCAGTACTTC

clone_size: few
j_call: TRBJ2-2
d_call: .
v_call: TRBV11-2
cdr3_aa: CASRGTVAGELFF
cdr3_nt: TGTGCCAGCAGGGGAACGGTCGCCGGGGAGCTGTTTTTT

clone_size: many
j_call: TRBJ2-7
d_call: TRBD1
v_call: TRBV27
cdr3_aa: CASKSLQGVYEQYF
cdr3_nt: TGTGCCAGCAAATCTCTCCAGGGGGTCTACGAGCAGTACTTC

clone_size: many
j_call: TRBJ2-3
d_call: .
v_call: TRBV12-3/TRBV12-4
cdr3_aa: CASSPGFRAIADTQYF
cdr3_nt: TGTGCCAGCAGTCCCGGGTTCAGGGCGATCGCAGATACGCAGTATTTT

clone_size: many
j_call: TRBJ2-3
d_call: .
v_call: TRBV30
cdr3_aa: CAWNRKTDTQYF
cdr3_nt: TGTGCCTGGAACCGCAAAACAGATACGCAGTATTTT

clone_size: many
j_call: TRBJ2-7
d_call: TRBD1
v_call: TRBV5-1
cdr3_aa: CASRDWTGGTYEQYF
cdr3_nt: TGCGCCAGCAGGGACTGGACAGGGGGAACCTACGAGCAGTACTTC

clone_size: many
j_call: TRBJ2-5
d_call: .
v_call: TRBV12-3/TRBV12-4
cdr3_aa: CASTSLAKRETQYF
cdr3_nt: TGTGCCAGCACGTCACTAGCAAAGAGGGAGACCCAGTACTTC

clone_size: few
j_call: TRBJ2-1
d_call: .
v_call: TRBV6-2/TRBV6-3
cdr3_aa: CASSPLRRSGNEQFF
cdr3_nt: TGTGCCAGCAGTCCCTTGAGGAGGTCGGGTAATGAGCAGTTCTTC

clone_size: many
j_call: TRBJ2-3
d_call: TRBD2
v_call: TRBV2
cdr3_aa: CASSDPAGYTDTQYF
cdr3_nt: TGTGCCAGCAGTGACCCAGCGGGGTACACAGATACGCAGTATTTT

clone_size: many
j_call: TRBJ2-2
d_call: .
v_call: TRBV28
cdr3_aa: CASNQPESAGELFF
cdr3_nt: TGTGCCAGCAACCAACCCGAGAGCGCCGGGGAGCTGTTTTTT

clone_size: .
j_call: TRBJ2-1
d_call: TRBD2
v_call: TRBV7-3
cdr3_aa: CASSFFATTGTSDEQFF
cdr3_nt: TGTGCCAGCAGCTTCTTTGCCACTACCGGGACTAGCGATGAGCAGTTCTTC

clone_size: many
j_call: TRBJ2-7
d_call: TRBD2
v_call: TRBV5-1
cdr3_aa: CASSLGTSGGGYEQYF
cdr3_nt: TGCGCCAGCAGCTTGGGAACTAGCGGAGGGGGCTACGAGCAGTACTTC

clone_size: .
j_call: TRBJ2-3
d_call: TRBD2
v_call: TRBV12-3/TRBV12-4
cdr3_aa: CASTVAGPTDTQYF
cdr3_nt: TGTGCCAGCACCGTAGCGGGACCCACAGATACGCAGTATTTT

clone_size: once
j_call: TRBJ2-7
d_call: TRBD1
v_call: TRBV13
cdr3_aa: CASSWAGTGGDEQYF
cdr3_nt: TGTGCCAGCAGTTGGGCCGGGACAGGGGGCGACGAGCAGTACTTC

clone_size: many
j_call: TRBJ2-7
d_call: .
v_call: TRBV3-1
cdr3_aa: CASSQGVGSYEQYF
cdr3_nt: TGTGCCAGCAGCCAAGGAGTCGGATCCTACGAGCAGTACTTC